The 4 T cell receptor beta chains below were found in one sample sequenced in a study of response to subunit inactivated influenza vaccine. TCRdb re-analysed the RT-PCR reads in MiXCR, keeping a single row per CDR3 protein. The sample lists about 180,000 distinct CDR3 sequences, around 11% occurring once. This specimen was CD8+ T cells sorted from PBMCs, taken less than 30 months after vaccination. These receptors came from a man between 50 and 75 years old who received an inactivated influenza vaccine.

This clonotype was observed many times. The V call is TRBV6-2 or TRBV6-3, the J call TRBJ2-1; TRBD1 is a possible D gene (6 bases). V shed 5 bases and J shed 6 bases, with 17 bases lying between them. CDR1 is MNHEY and CDR2 is SVGEGT in the germline V gene. The CDR3 is 15 amino acids. The CDR3 DNA reads TGTGCCAGCAGTCGCAGGGGATGGGTGCGCAATGAGCAGTTCTTC. Its protein product is CASSRRGWVRNEQFF.

This clonotype was counted only a few times. This rearrangement joins TRBV4-3 to TRBJ2-1, with 14 bases matching TRBD2. Trimming removed 4 bases from V and 5 bases from J; junction bases left unmatched: 7. Germline lookup yields CDR1 LGHNA and CDR2 YSLEER. The CDR3 totals 17 residues. The DNA of the CDR3 is TGCGCCAGCAGCCGTGAAGGACTAGCGGGGGGTAACAATGAGCAGTTCTTC. Its translation: CASSREGLAGGNNEQFF.

This clonotype was detected only a few times. The chain employs TRBV15 and TRBJ2-1; 7 bases match TRBD2. The CDR3 sequence is 15 residues long. V shed 1 base, J shed 4 bases, and the junction held 4 bases outside the gene matches. Germline V gene sequence: CDR1 LNHNV, CDR2 YYDKDF (reference sequence). The CDR3 nucleotides read TGTGCCACCAGCAGAGGGGGGGGACTATACAATGAGCAGTTCTTC. Protein: CATSRGGGLYNEQFF. Looking up the rest from reference TRBV15 and TRBJ2-1 gives the full variable domain: DAMVIQNPRYQVTQFGKPVTLSCSQTLNHNVMYWYQQKSSQAPKLLFHYYDKDFNNEADTPDNFQSRRPNTSFCFLDIRSPGLGDTAMYLCATSRGGGLYNEQFFGPGTRLTVL.

This clonotype came up many times. This chain uses TRBV5-1 with TRBJ1-1, with TRBD1 identical over 9 bases. Unmatched junction bases numbered 2, after V lost 4 bases and J lost 1 base. CDR1 SGHRS and CDR2 YFSETQ come from the germline V gene. This CDR3 is 14 amino acids long. Written as DNA, the CDR3 is TGCGCCAGCAGCCCGGGACAGGGGAACACTGAAGCTTTCTTT. Translated: CASSPGQGNTEAFF.